These 19 T cell receptor beta chains were all obtained from the same sample, sequenced in a study of human T cells and chemical hapten exposure. TCRdb processed the RACE reads anew with MiXCR; each CDR3 protein has one entry. The repertoire holds approximately 87,000 distinct CDR3 sequences, with roughly an eighth as singletons. Noted time point: patch test 2, 6 weeks after DPC sensitization. As to treatment: therapeutic diphenylcyclopropenone sensitization with weekly scalp DPC. Sequencing was performed on whole blood, taken in connection with sensitization to the hapten diphenylcyclopropenone (DPC). These TCRs come from a woman between 40 and 55 years old with alopecia areata. Some clones in this sample may be carry-over from other donors' samples.

This chain connects TRBV7-9 to TRBJ1-1; 7 bases align to TRBD1. Trimming took 11 bases from V and 0 from J; bases not matched to a gene: 12. Germline CDR1 is SEHNR and CDR2 is FQNEAQ (reference sequence). CDR3 size: 15 residues. The CDR3 spells CAGRRQGTLNTEAFF. The CDR3 DNA reads as TGTGCCGGAAGAAGACAGGGAACATTGAACACTGAAGCTTTCTTT.

This clonotype was seen many times. The chain couples TRBV20-1 to TRBJ1-1, with unresolved D. The CDR3 extends over 11 amino acids. Trimming stripped 1 base from V and 8 bases from J, with 8 bases between. Germline V gene lookup returns CDR1 DFQATT and CDR2 SNEGSKA (reference sequence). The chain's CDR3 is CSARGQIEAFF. The CDR3 DNA sequence: TGCAGTGCTAGAGGCCAGATCGAAGCTTTCTTT.

This clonotype was recorded a few times. The chain joins TRBV28 to TRBJ2-1, with TRBD2 matching 11 bases. With V trimmed by 5 bases and J by 5 bases, 2 bases remained unmatched. The CDR3 has 14 amino acids. Germline CDR1 reads MDHEN; CDR2 reads SYDVKM. The CDR3 bases are TGTGCCAGCAGTGTACTAGCGGGAGACAATGAGCAGTTCTTC. Protein sequence: CASSVLAGDNEQFF.

V usage is TRBV5-5 and J usage is TRBJ2-7; D is undetermined. Germline V CDR1 and CDR2: SGHKS, YYEKEE (reference sequence). This CDR3 spans 16 amino acids. Trimming took 2 bases from V and 1 from J, leaving 16 bases between them. The CDR3 region is CASSFPDGTLSYEQYF. The CDR3 nucleotides read TGTGCCAGCAGCTTTCCTGACGGTACACTTTCCTACGAGCAGTACTTC. The full variable domain, with the rest looked up from reference TRBV5-5 and TRBJ2-7, is DAGVTQSPTHLIKTRGQQVTLRCSPISGHKSVSWYQQVLGQGPQFIFQYYEKEERGRGNFPDRFSARQFPNYSSELNVNALLLGDSALYLCASSFPDGTLSYEQYFGPGTRLTVT.

This clonotype was detected ten times or more. DNA of the CDR3: TGTGCCAGCAGACAGGGGACAGACTATGGCTACACCTTC. This translates into CASRQGTDYGYTF. The chain combines TRBV2 with TRBJ1-2; 7 nucleotides agree with TRBD1. Germline CDR1 and CDR2: SNHLY and FYNNEI. V shed 6 bases, J shed 3 bases, and the junction held 4 bases outside the gene matches. The CDR3 covers 13 residues.

The genes are TRBV19 and TRBJ2-1; 7 bases fit TRBD2. The CDR3 totals 12 residues. CDR1 and CDR2 from the germline V gene are LNHDA and SQIVND (reference sequence). The trim removed 4 bases at V and 10 bases at J, leaving 4 bases unmatched. The CDR3 DNA reads as TGTGCCAGTAGTAGACCGGGACTAGAGCAGTTCTTC. It yields the protein CASSRPGLEQFF.

This clonotype was counted ten times or more. The genes are TRBV27 and TRBJ2-3; no firm D call. The germline CDR1 and CDR2 sequences are MNHEY and SMNVEV (reference sequence). V lost 3 bases to trimming and J lost 6 bases, with 4 bases between them. This CDR3 is 11 amino acids long. CDR3 sequence: CASSFGDTQYF. The CDR3 bases are TGTGCCAGCAGTTTCGGGGATACGCAGTATTTT.

This rearrangement joins TRBV7-9 to TRBJ2-1; 7 nucleotides agree with TRBD2. This CDR3 spans 16 amino acids. Trimming cost V 5 bases and J 12 bases; bases outside gene matches: 19. Germline-derived CDR1 and CDR2 are SEHNR and FQNEAQ (reference sequence). The CDR3 coding sequence is TGTGCCAGCAGCCGCCCGGGGGTAGCGGGCCCCCTCGGGCAGTTCTTC. Its protein is CASSRPGVAGPLGQFF. Full variable domain (remainder filled in from reference TRBV7-9 and TRBJ2-1): DTGVSQNPRHKITKRGQNVTFRCDPISEHNRLYWYRQTLGQGPEFLTYFQNEAQLEKSRLLSDRFSAERPKGSFSTLEIQRTEQGDSAMYLCASSRPGVAGPLGQFFGPGTRLTVL.

The rearrangement links TRBV20-1 to TRBJ2-1, with TRBD1 matching over 7 bases. The J segment lost 2 bases and the V segment lost 6 bases, leaving 7 bases of the junction unmatched. Germline V gives CDR1 DFQATT, CDR2 SNEGSKA (reference sequence). The CDR3 contains 14 residues. CDR3 loop: CSARQGVPYNEQFF. The CDR3 DNA follows: TGCAGTGCACGGCAGGGGGTCCCCTACAATGAGCAGTTCTTC.

The rearrangement joins TRBV27 to TRBJ2-7; the D is unclear. In germline, CDR1 is MNHEY, CDR2 SMNVEV (reference sequence). The CDR3 sequence is 13 residues long. V was pared by 2 bases and J by 2 bases, with 7 bases between. CDR3 DNA: TGTGCCAGCAGTTTAAAAGGACCCTACGAGCAGTACTTC. This codes for CASSLKGPYEQYF.

This clonotype was detected a few times. J is TRBJ1-6 and V is TRBV7-9; D unclear. Germline V gene lookup returns CDR1 SEHNR and CDR2 FQNEAQ (reference sequence). This CDR3 region has 17 residues. Trimming took 0 bases from V and 0 from J, leaving 9 bases between them. CDR3 nucleotides: TGTGCCAGCAGCTTAGCCCAAGGGAGCTCCTATAATTCACCCCTCCACTTT. Protein product: CASSLAQGSSYNSPLHF.

This clonotype was counted at least ten times. The CDR3 is CSARAEARLADTQYF. The DNA of the CDR3 is TGCAGTGCTAGAGCGGAGGCTAGGCTCGCAGATACGCAGTATTTT. The V call is TRBV20-1, the J call TRBJ2-3, with a weak D call TRBD2 (5 bases). CDR3 length equals 15 residues. The germline V and J ends were trimmed by 1 base and 4 bases, with 15 bases remaining between them. Germline CDR1 is DFQATT and CDR2 is SNEGSKA (reference sequence).

This clonotype was counted at least ten times. This chain uses TRBV6-2 or TRBV6-3 with TRBJ2-7; D possibly uses TRBD1 or TRBD2 (6 bases each). With 8 bases removed from V and 2 bases from J, the gap between germline ends came to 13 bases. The CDR3 runs to 13 residues. Germline loops: CDR1 MNHEY, CDR2 SVGEGT. As DNA, the CDR3 is TGTGCCAGCTGCCGAGGGGGGACCTACGAGCAGTACTTC. It is translated as CASCRGGTYEQYF.

Notes on this clonotype: This sequence may be a read error, since a much larger clone differs from it by one base. The chain is built from TRBV2 and TRBJ2-5; TRBD2 agrees at 10 bases. Looked up from germline, CDR1 is SNHLY and CDR2 is FYNNEI. This CDR3 comprises 15 residues. The CDR3 sequence: CASSGTSATQETRYF. The CDR3, as DNA: TGTGCCAGCAGCGGGACTAGCGCGACTCAAGAGACCCGGTACTTC.

This clonotype has more than one count but fewer than ten. The chain has TRBV6-6 and TRBJ1-5; a weak D match, TRBD1 (6 bases). Germline V gene data show CDR1 as MNHNY and CDR2 as SVGAGI (reference sequence). The CDR3 consists of 14 residues. V lost 11 bases to trimming and J lost 4 bases, with 18 bases between them. CDR3 sequence reads: CAGGGQNLNQPQHF. CDR3 DNA: TGTGCCGGGGGCGGGCAGAACCTAAATCAGCCCCAGCATTTT.

At least ten counts were recorded for this clonotype. The V and J genes are TRBV6-2 or TRBV6-3 and TRBJ2-7, with D possibly being TRBD1 or TRBD2 (5 bases each). There are 16 residues in the CDR3. Deletions cut 5 bases from V and 3 bases from J, with 20 bases between. Germline values: CDR1 MNHEY, CDR2 SVGEGT. CDR3 bases: TGTGCCAGCAGTGCCGTGCCGGGACGGAGAGTCTACGAGCAGTACTTC. Translation: CASSAVPGRRVYEQYF.

V usage is TRBV7-2 and J usage is TRBJ2-7; 7 bases match TRBD1. CDR3 size: 15 residues. Germline CDR1 reads SGHTA; CDR2 reads FQGNSA. V was clipped by 1 base and J by 6 bases; unmatched bases: 9. The CDR3 DNA reads TGTGCCAGCAGCTTAGTGGGGACAGCTCTAATCGAGCAGTACTTC. Amino acids: CASSLVGTALIEQYF.

Ten or more counts support this clonotype. The V call is TRBV7-2, the J call TRBJ1-1; 9 bases map to TRBD1. The J segment lost 0 bases and the V segment lost 6 bases, leaving 5 bases of the junction unmatched. The CDR3 length is 15 residues. From germline, CDR1 is SGHTA and CDR2 FQGNSA. CDR3 sequence reads: CASSGQGLLNTEAFF. In nucleotides, the CDR3 is TGTGCCAGCAGTGGACAGGGGCTTCTGAACACTGAAGCTTTCTTT.

There are many counts of this clonotype. The rearrangement joins TRBV6-2 or TRBV6-3 to TRBJ2-2; D perhaps matches TRBD1 (5 bases). CDR1 and CDR2 from the germline V gene are MNHEY and SVGEGT. V shed 2 bases and J shed 0 bases, with 10 bases lying between them. The CDR3 extends over 16 amino acids. CDR3 amino acids: CASSYPRATNTGELFF. In DNA form, the CDR3 reads TGTGCCAGCAGTTACCCCAGGGCGACGAACACCGGGGAGCTGTTTTTT.